This T cell receptor (beta chain) was profiled in a study of blood T cell repertoires in COVID-19 (dated by TCRdb to the early 2020s). Study-level background: The collaborator samples originated in the United States, Italy and Spain and spanned the acute and convalescent phases of COVID-19. The material from the prospective study consisted of cDNA or gDNA derived from T cells, B-cell-depleted T cells, or PBMCs. The dataset comprised deeply sampled blood TCRbeta repertoires from subjects exposed to, actively infected with, or recovered from COVID-19. A freely available public database, intended as a resource for researchers studying the immune response to SARS-CoV-2, is where the repertoires were released. The samples were drawn from two sources: the first 160 participants of the ongoing ImmuneRACE study, and 950 to 1,500 subjects contributed by 6 global collaborators. A de-identified subject ID, COVID-19 status, age in years and sex were almost always included in the sample metadata. HLA class I and class II types, where available, came from metadata supplied by the sample provider rather than from assay-based typing.

The full study reports these points: Clinical and demographic metadata were provided uncurated, with the amount varying by source and participant.

TCRbeta CDR3 regions were amplified from genomic DNA using the immunoSEQ Assay, a bias-controlled multiplex PCR. For the original study's pipeline: The number of nucleated cells in each sample was estimated from the amplification of reference gene primers within the assay. To quantify the absolute abundance of each unique TCRbeta CDR3 rearrangement, sequence reads were collapsed and filtered. For each sample, productive Simpson clonality was calculated as the square root of Simpson's diversity index across productive rearrangements. Here the immuneACCESS table is served through TCRdb, limited to in-frame sequences with V and J called. Missing clones are a known gap in these copies; in checked studies unresolved V genes cover under half, and the rest lacks a known reason. V, J and clone size reflect that table, while D and trimming were determined from the DNA. The sample table holds 400,000 to 550,000 clones, of which around nine tenths were seen once. Roughly 1.8% of the sample rests with the top ten.

Participants in the prospective study were aged roughly 18 to 89 years, lived in 20 to 30 United States geographic areas, and enrolled through a virtual design. To assign participants to cohorts, the prospective study relied on clinical history that participants themselves reported in a screening survey and a study questionnaire. In the prospective study, mobile phlebotomists collected whole blood, serum and a nasopharyngeal or oropharyngeal swab from each participant. Over a roughly 2-month period, participants in the prospective study had the option of providing additional blood draws and questionnaires. Blood samples from the prospective study were shipped frozen or at room temperature prior to DNA extraction. This clone was found once. The antigen it binds to is not known. Qualities for individual bases were not recorded, and no much larger clone is one base off. CDR1 and CDR2 are read off the germline V gene (reference sequence) as LNHDA and SQIVND. Spanning cysteine to phenylalanine, the CDR3 consists of 16 amino acids. The CDR3 DNA has 48 bases and is translated from base 1. Between the V and J ends, shortened by 7 bases and 0 bases respectively, the junction contains 18 bases.

The TCR comes from a woman between 18 and 29 years old with acute COVID-19. The specimen sequenced was PBMCs or T cells enriched from blood (not recorded which). The chain uses TRBV19 and TRBJ1-2; confidence is insufficient to name the D gene. The DNA sequence follows: TGTGCCAGTACCTTAACTGGCCGGGGATCTAACTATGGCTACACCTTC. Translated, this is CASTLTGRGSNYGYTF.